This T cell receptor beta chain was sequenced in a study of cytomegalovirus exposure and HLA in healthy donors. Study background: Early released data comprised some 91 million unique TCRs from HLA-typed donors.

As concerns this clone: What it binds is not known.

The CDR3 has 14 amino acids. Germline CDR1 and CDR2: ENHRY and SYGVKD. With 6 bases removed from V and 4 bases from J, the gap between germline ends came to 15 bases. Overall study findings and caveats: Later on, a genetic analysis was performed. It linked a missense variant in DCLRE1C with V- and J-gene trimming of TCR beta. Being productive about 87% or about 30% of the time was typical of most TCR beta V segments in an earlier analysis. Rare TCR sequences predominated, though certain public TCRs were found in many donors.

In the PCR, 60 Vbeta and 13 Jbeta primers were used. This table comes from immunoSEQ multiplex PCR, and its TCRdb copy is limited to in-frame clones, with some not included. The data contain around 130,000 clones, more than 80% of them singletons. Sequenced: PBMCs. The rearrangement uses TRBV10-3 and TRBJ1-1, with unresolved D. The receptor was derived from a woman between 25 and 40 years old in good health and CMV-seropositive. This chain's CDR3 is CAIREAQNPTEAFF. In nucleotides, the CDR3 is TGTGCCATCAGGGAGGCCCAGAATCCCACTGAAGCTTTCTTT.